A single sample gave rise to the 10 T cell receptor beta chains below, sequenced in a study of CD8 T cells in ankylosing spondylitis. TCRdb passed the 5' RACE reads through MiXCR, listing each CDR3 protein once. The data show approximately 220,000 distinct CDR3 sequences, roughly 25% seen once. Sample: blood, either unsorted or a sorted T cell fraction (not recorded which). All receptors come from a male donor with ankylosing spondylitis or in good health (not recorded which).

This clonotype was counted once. The CDR3 region is CASMLAGSQDTQYF. CDR3 nucleotide sequence: TGTGCCAGCATGCTAGCGGGAAGCCAGGATACGCAGTATTTT. The V and J genes are TRBV12-3 or TRBV12-4 and TRBJ2-3, with 9 positions matching TRBD2. The ends lost 7 bases at V and 6 bases at J; junction bases unmatched: 8. The CDR3 consists of 14 residues.

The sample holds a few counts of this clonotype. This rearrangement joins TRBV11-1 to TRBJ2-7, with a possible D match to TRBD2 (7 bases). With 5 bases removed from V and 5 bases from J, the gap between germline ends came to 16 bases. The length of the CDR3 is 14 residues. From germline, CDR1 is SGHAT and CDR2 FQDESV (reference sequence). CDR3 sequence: CASSPRGGLDEQYF. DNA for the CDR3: TGTGCCAGCAGCCCCCGCGGGGGCCTGGACGAGCAGTACTTC.

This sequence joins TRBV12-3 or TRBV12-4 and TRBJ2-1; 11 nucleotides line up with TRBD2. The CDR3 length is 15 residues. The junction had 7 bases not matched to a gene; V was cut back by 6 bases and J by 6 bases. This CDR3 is CASRVLAGELNEQFF. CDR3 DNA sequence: TGTGCCAGCAGAGTACTAGCGGGAGAGCTCAATGAGCAGTTCTTC.

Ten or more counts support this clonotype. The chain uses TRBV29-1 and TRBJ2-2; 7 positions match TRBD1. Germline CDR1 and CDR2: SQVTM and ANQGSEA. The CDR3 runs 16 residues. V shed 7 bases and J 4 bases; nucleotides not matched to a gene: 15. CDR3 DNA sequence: TGCAGCGCCGAGGTGGCAGGGGGATTAAGCACCGGGGAGCTGTTTTTT. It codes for CSAEVAGGLSTGELFF.

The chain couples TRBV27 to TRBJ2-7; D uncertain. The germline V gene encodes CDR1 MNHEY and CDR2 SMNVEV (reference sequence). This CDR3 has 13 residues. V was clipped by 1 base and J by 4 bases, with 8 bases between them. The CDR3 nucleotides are TGTGCCAGCAGTTTATGGGGTAGTTACGAGCAGTACTTC. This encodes CASSLWGSYEQYF.

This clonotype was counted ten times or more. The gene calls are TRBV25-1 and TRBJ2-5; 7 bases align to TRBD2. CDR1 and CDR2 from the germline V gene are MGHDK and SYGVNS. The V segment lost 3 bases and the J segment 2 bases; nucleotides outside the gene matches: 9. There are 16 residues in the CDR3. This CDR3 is CASSDFQRGQQETQYF. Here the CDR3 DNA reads TGTGCCAGCAGTGACTTCCAGCGGGGTCAGCAAGAGACCCAGTACTTC.

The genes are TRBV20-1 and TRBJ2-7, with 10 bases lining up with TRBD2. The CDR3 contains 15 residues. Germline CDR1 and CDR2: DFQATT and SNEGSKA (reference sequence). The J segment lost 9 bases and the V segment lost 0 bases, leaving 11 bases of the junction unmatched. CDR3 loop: CSARDAAGGMARQYF. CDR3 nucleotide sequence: TGCAGTGCTAGAGATGCAGCGGGAGGGATGGCGAGGCAGTACTTC.

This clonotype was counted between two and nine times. CDR3 nucleotides: TGTGCCACAACATCCTGGCTAGAGATCGGGGAGCTGTTTTTT. Encoded protein: CATTSWLEIGELFF. This chain links TRBV10-3 with TRBJ2-2, with D unclear. The germline V gene has CDR1 ENHRY and CDR2 SYGVKD. This CDR3 is 14 amino acids long. Trimming pared 10 bases from V and 7 bases from J, leaving 19 bases between.

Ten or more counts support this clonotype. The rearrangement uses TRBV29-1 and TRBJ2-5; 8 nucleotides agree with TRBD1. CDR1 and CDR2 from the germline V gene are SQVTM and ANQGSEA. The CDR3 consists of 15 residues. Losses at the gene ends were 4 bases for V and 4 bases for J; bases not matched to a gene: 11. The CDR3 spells CSVGGIQGVGETQYF. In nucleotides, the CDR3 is TGCAGCGTTGGGGGGATACAGGGGGTAGGAGAGACCCAGTACTTC.

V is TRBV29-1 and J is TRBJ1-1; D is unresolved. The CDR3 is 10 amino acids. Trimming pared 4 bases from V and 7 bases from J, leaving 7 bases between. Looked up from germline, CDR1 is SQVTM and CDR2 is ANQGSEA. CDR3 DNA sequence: TGCAGCGTTGCCGGGATTGAAGCTTTCTTT. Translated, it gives CSVAGIEAFF.